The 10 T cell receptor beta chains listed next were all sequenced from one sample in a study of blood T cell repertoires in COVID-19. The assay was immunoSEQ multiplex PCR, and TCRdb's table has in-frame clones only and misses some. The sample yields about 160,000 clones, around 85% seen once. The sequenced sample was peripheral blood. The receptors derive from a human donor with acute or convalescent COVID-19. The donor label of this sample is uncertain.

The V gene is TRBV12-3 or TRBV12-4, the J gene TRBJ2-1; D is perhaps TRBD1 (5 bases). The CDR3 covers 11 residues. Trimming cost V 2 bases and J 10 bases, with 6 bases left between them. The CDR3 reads CASSLNREQFF. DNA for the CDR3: TGTGCCAGCAGTTTAAACAGGGAGCAGTTCTTC.

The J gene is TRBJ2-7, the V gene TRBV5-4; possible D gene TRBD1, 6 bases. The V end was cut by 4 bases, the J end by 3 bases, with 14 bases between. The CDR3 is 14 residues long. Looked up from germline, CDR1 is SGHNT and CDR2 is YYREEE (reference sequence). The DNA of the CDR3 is TGTGCCAGCAGCCAGTCGACAGGCGTCTACGAGCAGTACTTC. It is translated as CASSQSTGVYEQYF.

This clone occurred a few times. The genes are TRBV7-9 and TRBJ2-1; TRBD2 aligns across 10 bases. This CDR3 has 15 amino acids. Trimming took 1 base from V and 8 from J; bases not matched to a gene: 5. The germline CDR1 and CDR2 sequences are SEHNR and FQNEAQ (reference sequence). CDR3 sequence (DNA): TGTGCCAGCAGCTTAGGTAGCGGGGGGCAGGATGAGCAGTTCTTC. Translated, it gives CASSLGSGGQDEQFF. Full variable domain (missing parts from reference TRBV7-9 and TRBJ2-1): DTGVSQNPRHKITKRGQNVTFRCDPISEHNRLYWYRQTLGQGPEFLTYFQNEAQLEKSRLLSDRFSAERPKGSFSTLEIQRTEQGDSAMYLCASSLGSGGQDEQFFGPGTRLTVL.

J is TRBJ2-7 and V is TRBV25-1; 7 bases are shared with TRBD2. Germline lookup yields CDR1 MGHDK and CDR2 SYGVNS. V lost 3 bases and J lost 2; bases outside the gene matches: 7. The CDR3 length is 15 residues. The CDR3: CASSDPGGLTYEQYF. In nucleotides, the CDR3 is TGTGCCAGCAGTGACCCGGGGGGTCTCACCTACGAGCAGTACTTC.

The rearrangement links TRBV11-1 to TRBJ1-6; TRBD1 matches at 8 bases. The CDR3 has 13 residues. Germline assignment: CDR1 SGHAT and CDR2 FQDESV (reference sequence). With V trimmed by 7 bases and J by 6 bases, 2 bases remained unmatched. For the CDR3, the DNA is TGTGCCAGCAACGGACAGGGTAATTCACCCCTCCACTTT. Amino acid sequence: CASNGQGNSPLHF. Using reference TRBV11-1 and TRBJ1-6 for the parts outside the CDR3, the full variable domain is EAEVAQSPRYKITEKSQAVAFWCDPISGHATLYWYRQILGQGPELLVQFQDESVVDDSQLPKDRFSAERLKGVDSTLKIQPAELGDSAMYLCASNGQGNSPLHFGNGTRLTVT.

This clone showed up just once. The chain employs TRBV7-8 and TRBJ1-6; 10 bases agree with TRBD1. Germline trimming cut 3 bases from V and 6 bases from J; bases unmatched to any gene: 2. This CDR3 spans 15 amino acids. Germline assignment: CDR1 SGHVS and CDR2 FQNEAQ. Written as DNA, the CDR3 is TGTGCCAGCAGCTTTCGGGACAGGGGTAATTCACCCCTCCACTTT. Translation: CASSFRDRGNSPLHF.

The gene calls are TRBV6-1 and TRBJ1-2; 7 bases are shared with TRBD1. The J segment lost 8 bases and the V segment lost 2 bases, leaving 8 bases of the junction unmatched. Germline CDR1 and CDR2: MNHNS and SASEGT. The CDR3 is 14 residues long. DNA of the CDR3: TGTGCCAGCAGTGAATTGAGACAGGGTGGGGGCTACACCTTC. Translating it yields CASSELRQGGGYTF.

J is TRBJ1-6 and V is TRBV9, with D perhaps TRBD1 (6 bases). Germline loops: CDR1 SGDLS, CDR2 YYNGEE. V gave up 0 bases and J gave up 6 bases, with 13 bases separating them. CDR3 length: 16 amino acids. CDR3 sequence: CASSVGGQRGNSPLHF. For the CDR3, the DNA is TGTGCCAGCAGCGTAGGGGGACAACGGGGTAATTCACCCCTCCACTTT. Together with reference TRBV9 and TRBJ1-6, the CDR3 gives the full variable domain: DSGVTQTPKHLITATGQRVTLRCSPRSGDLSVYWYQQSLDQGLQFLIQYYNGEERAKGNILERFSAQQFPDLHSELNLSSLELGDSALYFCASSVGGQRGNSPLHFGNGTRLTVT.

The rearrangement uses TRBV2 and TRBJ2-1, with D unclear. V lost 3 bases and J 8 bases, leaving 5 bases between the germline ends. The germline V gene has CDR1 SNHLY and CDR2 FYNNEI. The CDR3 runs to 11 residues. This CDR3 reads CASSERYEQFF. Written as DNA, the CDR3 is TGTGCCAGCAGTGAGAGATATGAGCAGTTCTTC.

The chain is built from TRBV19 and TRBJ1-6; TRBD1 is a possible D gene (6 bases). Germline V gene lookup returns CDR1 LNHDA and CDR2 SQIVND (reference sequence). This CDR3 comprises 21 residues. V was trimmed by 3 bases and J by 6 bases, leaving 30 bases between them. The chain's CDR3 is CASSMGIRTDTSASINSPLHF. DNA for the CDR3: TGTGCCAGTAGTATGGGGATCAGGACAGACACTTCTGCTTCCATTAATTCACCCCTCCACTTT.